The 24 T cell receptor beta chains below all came from one sample that was sequenced in a study of PD-1 blockade in classical Hodgkin lymphoma. Using immunoSEQ multiplex PCR, the repertoire was profiled, and TCRdb retains in-frame clones only, with some absent. The sample yields around 65,000 clones, roughly 87% seen once. Indicated time point: cycle 4 day 1 (C4D1), after less than seven weeks of nivolumab. Relapses following autologous stem cell transplantation were seen in all patients, with brentuximab vedotin exposure varying. Sample: peripheral blood mononuclear cells (PBMCs), taken before the fourth cycle of nivolumab. The receptors stem from a human donor with classical Hodgkin lymphoma.

The J gene is TRBJ2-1, the V gene TRBV5-1; TRBD2 is a possible D gene (5 bases). CDR3 size: 15 residues. The V end was cut by 1 base, the J end by 0 bases, with 8 bases between. CDR1 and CDR2 from the germline V gene are SGHRS and YFSETQ. As DNA, the CDR3 is TGCGCCAGCAGCTTGTTAGGGAGCTCCTACAATGAGCAGTTCTTC. It translates to CASSLLGSSYNEQFF.

The rearrangement uses TRBV4-1 and TRBJ1-2; D is ambiguous. This CDR3 region has 14 residues. The germline gives CDR1 MGHRA, CDR2 YSYEKL. Trimming shortened V by 0 bases and J by 1 base, and 6 bases separated the two germline ends. DNA of the CDR3: TGCGCCAGCAGCCAAGATCTACGTAACTATGGCTACACCTTC. Its protein product is CASSQDLRNYGYTF.

In its sample, this clone was seen a few times. This rearrangement joins TRBV27 to TRBJ1-5; D ambiguous. This CDR3 is built from 12 residues. V lost 1 base to trimming and J lost 6 bases, with 4 bases between them. From germline, CDR1 is MNHEY and CDR2 SMNVEV (reference sequence). CDR3 coding DNA: TGTGCCAGCAGTTTATGGGCTCAGCCCCAGCATTTT. Translated: CASSLWAQPQHF.

The V and J genes are TRBV10-2 and TRBJ1-3; 8 bases agree with TRBD1. CDR1 and CDR2 (germline): WSHSY, SAAADI. Unmatched junction bases numbered 15, after V lost 4 bases and J lost 4 bases. This CDR3 is 18 amino acids long. The DNA of the CDR3 is TGCGCCAGCAGTGCCCTCAGGGGACAGGAGGCAACCGGAAACACCATATATTTT. Its translation: CASSALRGQEATGNTIYF.

This clone was counted only a few times. V gene TRBV10-3 combines with J gene TRBJ1-2; 8 positions match TRBD1. CDR3 length: 12 amino acids. Losses at the gene ends were 6 bases for V and 8 bases for J; bases not matched to a gene: 5. Germline V gene lookup returns CDR1 ENHRY and CDR2 SYGVKD. CDR3 nucleotides: TGTGCCATCAGCCAGGGGGCGCACGGCTACACCTTC. It translates to CAISQGAHGYTF.

The chain combines TRBV28 with TRBJ1-2; the match to TRBD1 covers 8 bases. This CDR3 spans 13 amino acids. V was clipped by 5 bases and J by 7 bases; unmatched bases: 6. Germline CDR1 and CDR2: MDHEN and SYDVKM. The CDR3 reads CASSAQGAGGYTF. The CDR3 DNA sequence: TGTGCCAGCAGTGCTCAGGGGGCAGGTGGCTACACCTTC.

The genes are TRBV2 and TRBJ2-3; 9 nucleotides line up with TRBD1. The germline gives CDR1 SNHLY, CDR2 FYNNEI. The CDR3 is 13 residues long. The V and J ends lost 11 bases and 4 bases, in that order; junction bases with no gene match: 7. The chain's CDR3 is CAGGQGNSDTQYF. CDR3 bases: TGTGCCGGGGGACAGGGCAACTCAGATACGCAGTATTTT. The complete variable domain, with remaining parts taken from reference TRBV2 and TRBJ2-3, reads EPEVTQTPSHQVTQMGQEVILRCVPISNHLYFYWYRQILGQKVEFLVSFYNNEISEKSEIFDDQFSVERPDGSNFTLKIRSTKLEDSAMYFCAGGQGNSDTQYFGPGTRLTVL.

The chain has TRBV14 and TRBJ1-1; tentatively, D is TRBD1 (6 bases). CDR1 and CDR2 (germline): SGHDN, FVKESK. V shed 5 bases and J shed 0 bases, with 13 bases lying between them. The CDR3 runs to 15 residues. CDR3 bases: TGTGCCAGCAGCTCGACAGGAGACCTGAACACTGAAGCTTTCTTT. It yields the protein CASSSTGDLNTEAFF.

This clone appeared once. The genes are TRBV5-1 and TRBJ2-1, with D uncertain. Trimming stripped 0 bases from V and 8 bases from J, with 12 bases between. This CDR3 region has 14 residues. Germline lookup yields CDR1 SGHRS and CDR2 YFSETQ. This CDR3 is CASSLEGREDEQFF. As DNA, the CDR3 is TGCGCCAGCAGCTTGGAGGGAAGGGAAGATGAGCAGTTCTTC.

The chain employs TRBV5-1 and TRBJ1-1; tentatively, D is TRBD1 (6 bases). V was trimmed by 4 bases and J by 3 bases, leaving 16 bases between them. CDR1 SGHRS and CDR2 YFSETQ come from the germline V gene. This CDR3 spans 15 amino acids. The CDR3 DNA reads TGCGCCAGCAGCGAACAGGGTCAAGGGCACACTGAAGCTTTCTTT. This gives the protein CASSEQGQGHTEAFF. The complete variable domain, with remaining parts taken from reference TRBV5-1 and TRBJ1-1, reads KAGVTQTPRYLIKTRGQQVTLSCSPISGHRSVSWYQQTPGQGLQFLFEYFSETQRNKGNFPGRFSGRQFSNSRSEMNVSTLELGDSALYLCASSEQGQGHTEAFFGQGTRLTVV.

This chain uses TRBV6-1 with TRBJ1-2; D is uncertain. With 4 bases removed from V and 2 bases from J, the gap between germline ends came to 11 bases. Germline V CDR1 and CDR2: MNHNS, SASEGT. The CDR3 sequence is 14 residues long. The CDR3 sequence: CASSVEGTNYGYTF. Written as DNA, the CDR3 is TGTGCCAGCAGTGTTGAGGGAACCAACTATGGCTACACCTTC.

V usage is TRBV10-3 and J usage is TRBJ1-2; weak D call: TRBD1 (6 bases). The CDR3 runs to 13 residues. Trimming shortened V by 0 bases and J by 5 bases, and 7 bases separated the two germline ends. CDR1 and CDR2 (germline): ENHRY, SYGVKD. CDR3 sequence: CAISESQGYGYTF. The CDR3 DNA follows: TGTGCCATCAGTGAGTCGCAGGGGTATGGCTACACCTTC.

V and J are TRBV6-6 and TRBJ1-2, with 8 nucleotides matching TRBD1. CDR1 is MNHNY, CDR2 SVGAGI, per germline (reference sequence). This CDR3 is 12 amino acids long. V dropped 6 bases and J dropped 6; count of bases not matched to a gene: 3. In DNA, the CDR3 is TGTGCCAGCAGGTCGACAGGGGATGGCTACACCTTC. Amino acids: CASRSTGDGYTF.

V gene TRBV5-1 combines with J gene TRBJ1-1; 8 nucleotides align to TRBD1. After removal of 4 bases from V and 0 bases from J, the junction contained 8 bases not matched to a gene. Germline CDR1 is SGHRS and CDR2 is YFSETQ. The CDR3 has 16 amino acids. CDR3 nucleotides: TGCGCCAGCAGCCAGGGGGCAACAGGGGTGAACACTGAAGCTTTCTTT. This sequence encodes CASSQGATGVNTEAFF.

The chain carries TRBV7-9 and TRBJ2-3, with TRBD2 identical over 7 bases. V trimming: 1 base; J trimming: 2 bases; junction bases outside the gene matches: 9. This CDR3 is built from 17 residues. CDR1 SEHNR and CDR2 FQNEAQ come from the germline V gene (reference sequence). The CDR3 nucleotides read TGTGCCAGCAGCTTAGGAGCGGCTAGCGGACCCACAGATACGCAGTATTTT. Its protein product is CASSLGAASGPTDTQYF.

The V and J genes are TRBV4-1 and TRBJ1-5, with a tentative D call TRBD1 (5 bases). V was clipped by 4 bases and J by 1 base, with 11 bases between them. Per germline, CDR1 MGHRA and CDR2 YSYEKL. This CDR3 contains 15 residues. CDR3 in DNA: TGCGCCAGCAGCCTACACCGGGACAGCAATCAGCCCCAGCATTTT. Translation: CASSLHRDSNQPQHF.

This sequence joins TRBV18 and TRBJ1-2; tentative D call: TRBD1 (6 bases). V was pared by 2 bases and J by 6 bases, with 16 bases between. Looked up from germline, CDR1 is KGHSH and CDR2 is LQKENI. This CDR3 region has 15 residues. The CDR3 protein is CASSPGGLLGDGYTF. The CDR3 nucleotides are TGTGCCAGCTCACCAGGGGGGCTGCTCGGGGATGGCTACACCTTC.

The chain uses TRBV28 and TRBJ2-7; the D gene is possibly TRBD1 (5 bases). Germline CDR1 is MDHEN and CDR2 is SYDVKM. Between the trimmed V and J ends, which lost 6 bases and 3 bases, there was a span of 15 bases. This CDR3 contains 14 residues. The CDR3 reads CASRKGPVYYEQYF. CDR3 in DNA: TGTGCCAGCAGGAAGGGGCCGGTATACTACGAGCAGTACTTC.

The genes are TRBV2 and TRBJ2-7; 7 bases map to TRBD2. Trimming removed 4 bases from V and 1 base from J; junction bases left unmatched: 4. The CDR3 covers 14 residues. CDR1 and CDR2 from the germline V gene are SNHLY and FYNNEI. The CDR3: CASSGTSSSYEQYF. DNA of the CDR3: TGTGCCAGCAGTGGGACTAGTTCATCCTACGAGCAGTACTTC.

Points on this clone: At one end, the junction sequence differs from germline, possibly due to a read error. The CDR3 spells CASSFTGGGSPGLF. The CDR3 bases are TGCGCCAGCAGCTTTACAGGGGGCGGAAGCCCGGGTTTATTT. The chain couples TRBV5-1 to TRBJ1-1, with 9 nucleotides matching TRBD1. The CDR3 spans 14 residues. The germline V gene encodes CDR1 SGHRS and CDR2 YFSETQ.

CDR3 loop: CASSLSGATGELFF. CDR3 nucleotide sequence: TGCGCCAGCAGCTTGTCAGGGGCGACCGGGGAGCTGTTTTTT. V and J are TRBV5-1 and TRBJ2-2; weak D call: TRBD1 (6 bases). V was clipped by 1 base and J by 5 bases, with 9 bases between them. The CDR3 is 14 amino acids. The germline V gene encodes CDR1 SGHRS and CDR2 YFSETQ.

This clone was seen a single time. The J gene is TRBJ2-2, the V gene TRBV5-1, with 11 nucleotides matching TRBD1. The CDR3 length is 15 residues. Germline CDR1 reads SGHRS; CDR2 reads YFSETQ. With V trimmed by 0 bases and J by 12 bases, 7 bases remained unmatched. For the CDR3, the DNA is TGCGCCAGCAGCTTGGGGACAGGGGGCGCGGAGCAGCTGTTTTTT. This codes for CASSLGTGGAEQLFF.

The V and J genes are TRBV11-2 and TRBJ2-7, with a weak D call TRBD2 (5 bases). The CDR3 is made up of 13 amino acids. V lost 1 base to trimming and J lost 1 base, with 5 bases between them. Looked up from germline, CDR1 is SGHAT and CDR2 is FQNNGV. CDR3 sequence: CASSLAGSYEQYF. DNA of the CDR3: TGTGCCAGCAGCTTAGCGGGGTCCTACGAGCAGTACTTC.

The rearrangement links TRBV5-1 to TRBJ1-4; D is perhaps TRBD1 (5 bases). This CDR3 has 15 residues. Trimming left V 0 bases short and J 4 bases short, with 10 bases between. In germline, CDR1 is SGHRS, CDR2 YFSETQ. In nucleotides, the CDR3 is TGCGCCAGCAGCTTGGAGGGGTCCCGTAATGAAAAACTGTTTTTT. Protein product: CASSLEGSRNEKLFF.